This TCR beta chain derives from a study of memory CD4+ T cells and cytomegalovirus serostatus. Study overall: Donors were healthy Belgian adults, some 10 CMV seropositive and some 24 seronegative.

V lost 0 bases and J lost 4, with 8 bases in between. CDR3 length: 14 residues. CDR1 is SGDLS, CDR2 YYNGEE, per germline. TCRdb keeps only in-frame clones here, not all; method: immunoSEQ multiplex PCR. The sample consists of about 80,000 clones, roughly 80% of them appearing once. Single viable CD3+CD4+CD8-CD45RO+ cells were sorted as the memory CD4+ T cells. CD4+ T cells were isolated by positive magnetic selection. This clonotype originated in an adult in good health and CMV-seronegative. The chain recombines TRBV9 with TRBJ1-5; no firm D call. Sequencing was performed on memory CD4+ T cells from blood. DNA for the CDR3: TGTGCCAGCAGCGTAGGGTCAGGAAATCAGCCCCAGCATTTT. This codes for CASSVGSGNQPQHF.